This TCR beta chain was identified during a study of blood T cells in healthy people across ages. Next came a second PCR, run for about 6 to 12 cycles, which used a sample-barcoded 5' primer along with a J-beta primer mix. One entry per CDR3 protein results from TCRdb running MiXCR on the 5' RACE reads. This repertoire shows approximately 850,000 distinct CDR3 sequences, under 55% found once; its top ten account for approximately 19%. About this clonotype: Its antigen is unknown.

Ranging in age from about 6 to 95, the donors were healthy Caucasian individuals from Russia. The CDR3 sequence is 16 residues long. CDR1 is SGHTA and CDR2 is FQGNSA in the germline V gene. Trimming pared 2 bases from V and 0 bases from J, leaving 14 bases between. Broader study findings: Roughly linear declines in TCR beta diversity per million T cells occurred with age.

The chain is built from TRBV7-2 and TRBJ2-7; D may be TRBD1 (6 bases). This TCR was sampled from a man aged 60 to 69 in good health. The material sequenced was blood. CDR3 DNA: TGTGCCAGCAGCTTAAAAAGGACAGCCTCCTCCTACGAGCAGTACTTC. It encodes CASSLKRTASSYEQYF.